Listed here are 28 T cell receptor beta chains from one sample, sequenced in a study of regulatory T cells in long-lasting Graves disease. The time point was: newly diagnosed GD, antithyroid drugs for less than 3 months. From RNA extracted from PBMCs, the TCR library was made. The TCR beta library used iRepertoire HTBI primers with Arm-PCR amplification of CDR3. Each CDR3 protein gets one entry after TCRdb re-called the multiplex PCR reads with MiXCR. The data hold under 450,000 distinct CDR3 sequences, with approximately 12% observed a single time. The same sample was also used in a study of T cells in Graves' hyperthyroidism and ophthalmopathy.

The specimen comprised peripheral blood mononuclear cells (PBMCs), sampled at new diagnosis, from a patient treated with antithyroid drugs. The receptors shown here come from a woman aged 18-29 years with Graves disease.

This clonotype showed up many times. CDR3 in amino acids: CASSLARTFKKETQYF. CDR3 sequence (DNA): TGTGCCAGCAGCTTAGCACGGACATTCAAAAAAGAGACCCAGTACTTC. V and J are TRBV11-2 and TRBJ2-5; possible D gene TRBD1, 5 bases. Germline loops: CDR1 SGHAT, CDR2 FQNNGV. This CDR3 is built from 16 residues. Trimming shortened V by 1 base and J by 3 bases, and 15 bases separated the two germline ends.

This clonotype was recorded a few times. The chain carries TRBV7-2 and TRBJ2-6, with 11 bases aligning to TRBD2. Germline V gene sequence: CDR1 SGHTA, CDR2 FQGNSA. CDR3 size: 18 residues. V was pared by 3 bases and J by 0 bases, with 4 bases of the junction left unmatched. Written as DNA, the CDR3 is TGTGCCAGCAGCTTTAGCGGGGGGGCATTCTCTGGGGCCAACGTCCTGACTTTC. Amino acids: CASSFSGGAFSGANVLTF.

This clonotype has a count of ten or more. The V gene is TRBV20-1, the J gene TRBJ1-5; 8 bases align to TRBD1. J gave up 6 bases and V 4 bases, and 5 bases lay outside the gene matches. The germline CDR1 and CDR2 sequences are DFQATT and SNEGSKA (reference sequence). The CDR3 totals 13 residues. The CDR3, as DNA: TGCAGTGCTACCGGACAGGGCGGTCAGCCCCAGCATTTT. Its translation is CSATGQGGQPQHF.

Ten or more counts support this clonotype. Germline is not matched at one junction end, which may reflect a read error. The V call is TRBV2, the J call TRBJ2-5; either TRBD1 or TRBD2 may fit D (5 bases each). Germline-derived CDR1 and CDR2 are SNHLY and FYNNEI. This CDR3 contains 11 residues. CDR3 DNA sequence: TGTGCCAGCAGTTCTATGGGGCTCGGGGACTTC. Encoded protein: CASSSMGLGDF.

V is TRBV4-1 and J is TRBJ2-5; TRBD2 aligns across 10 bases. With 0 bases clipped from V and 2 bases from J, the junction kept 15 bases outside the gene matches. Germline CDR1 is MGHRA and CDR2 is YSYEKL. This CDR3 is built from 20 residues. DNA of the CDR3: TGCGCCAGCAGCCAAGAGGCGGCTAGCGGGAGAGCAAACCTTCAAGAGACCCAGTACTTC. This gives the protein CASSQEAASGRANLQETQYF.

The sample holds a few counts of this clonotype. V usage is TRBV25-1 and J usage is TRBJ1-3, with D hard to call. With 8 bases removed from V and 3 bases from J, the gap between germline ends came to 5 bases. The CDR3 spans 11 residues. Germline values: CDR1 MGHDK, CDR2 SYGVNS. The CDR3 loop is CASVSGNTIYF. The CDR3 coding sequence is TGTGCCAGCGTTAGTGGAAACACCATATATTTT.

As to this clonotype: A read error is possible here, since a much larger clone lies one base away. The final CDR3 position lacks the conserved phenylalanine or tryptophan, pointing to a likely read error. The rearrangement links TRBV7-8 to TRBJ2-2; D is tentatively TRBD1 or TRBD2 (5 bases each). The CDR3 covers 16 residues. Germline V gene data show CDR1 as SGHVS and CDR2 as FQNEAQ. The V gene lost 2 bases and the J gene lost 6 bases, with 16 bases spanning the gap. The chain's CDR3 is CASSLLSRGAAGELFC. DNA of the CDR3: TGTGCCAGCAGCTTATTATCAAGAGGGGCGGCCGGGGAGCTGTTTTGT.

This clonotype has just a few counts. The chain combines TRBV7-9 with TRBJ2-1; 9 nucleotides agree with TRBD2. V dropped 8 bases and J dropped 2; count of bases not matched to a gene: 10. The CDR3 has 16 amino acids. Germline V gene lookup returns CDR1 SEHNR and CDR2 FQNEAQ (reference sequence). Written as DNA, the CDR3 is TGTGCCAGCGGCATCAGGACTAGCGACACCTACAATGAGCAGTTCTTC. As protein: CASGIRTSDTYNEQFF.

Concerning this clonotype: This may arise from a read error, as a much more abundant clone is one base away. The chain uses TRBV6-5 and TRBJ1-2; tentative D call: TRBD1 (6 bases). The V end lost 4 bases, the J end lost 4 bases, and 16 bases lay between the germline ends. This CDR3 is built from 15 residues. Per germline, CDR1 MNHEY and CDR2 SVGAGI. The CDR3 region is CASSSTLGHGYGYTF. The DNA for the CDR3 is TGTGCCAGCAGTTCGACCCTGGGACACGGCTATGGCTACACCTTC.

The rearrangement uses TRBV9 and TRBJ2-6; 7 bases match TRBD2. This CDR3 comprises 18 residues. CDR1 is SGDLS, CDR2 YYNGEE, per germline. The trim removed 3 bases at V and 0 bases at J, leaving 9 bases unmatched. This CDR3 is CASSEGRGLNSGANVLTF. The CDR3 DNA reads TGTGCCAGCAGCGAGGGGAGGGGCCTGAACTCTGGGGCCAACGTCCTGACTTTC.

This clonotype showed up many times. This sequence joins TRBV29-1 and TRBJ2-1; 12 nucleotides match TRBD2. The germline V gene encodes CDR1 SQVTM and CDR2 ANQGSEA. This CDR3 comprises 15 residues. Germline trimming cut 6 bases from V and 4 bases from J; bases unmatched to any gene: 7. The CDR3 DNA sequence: TGCAGCGTGCGACTAGCGGGAGCGGGTTACAATGAGCAGTTCTTC. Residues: CSVRLAGAGYNEQFF.

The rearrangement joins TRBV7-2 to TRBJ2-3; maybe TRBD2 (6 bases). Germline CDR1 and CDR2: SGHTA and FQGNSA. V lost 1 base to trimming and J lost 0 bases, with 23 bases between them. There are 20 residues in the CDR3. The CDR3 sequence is CASSLGTPVLAGPSTDTQYF. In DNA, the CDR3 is TGTGCCAGCAGCTTAGGTACTCCCGTCCTCGCGGGACCCAGCACAGATACGCAGTATTTT. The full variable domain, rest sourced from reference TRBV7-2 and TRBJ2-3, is GAGVSQSPSNKVTEKGKDVELRCDPISGHTALYWYRQSLGQGLEFLIYFQGNSAPDKSGLPSDRFSAERTGGSVSTLTIQRTQQEDSAVYLCASSLGTPVLAGPSTDTQYFGPGTRLTVL.

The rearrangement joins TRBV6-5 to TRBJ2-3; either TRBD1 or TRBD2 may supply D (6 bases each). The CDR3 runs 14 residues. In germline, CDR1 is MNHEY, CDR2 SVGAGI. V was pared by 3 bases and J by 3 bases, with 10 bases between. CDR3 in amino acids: CASSYGGPTDTQYF. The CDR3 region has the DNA TGTGCCAGCAGTTATGGGGGGCCAACAGATACGCAGTATTTT.

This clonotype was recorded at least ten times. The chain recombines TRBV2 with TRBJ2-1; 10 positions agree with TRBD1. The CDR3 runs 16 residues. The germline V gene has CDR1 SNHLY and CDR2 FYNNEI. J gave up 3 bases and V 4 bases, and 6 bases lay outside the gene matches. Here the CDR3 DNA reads TGTGCCAGCAGTGCGTACCGGGACAGGGGCTACAATGAGCAGTTCTTC. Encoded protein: CASSAYRDRGYNEQFF. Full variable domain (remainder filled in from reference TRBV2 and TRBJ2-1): EPEVTQTPSHQVTQMGQEVILRCVPISNHLYFYWYRQILGQKVEFLVSFYNNEISEKSEIFDDQFSVERPDGSNFTLKIRSTKLEDSAMYFCASSAYRDRGYNEQFFGPGTRLTVL.

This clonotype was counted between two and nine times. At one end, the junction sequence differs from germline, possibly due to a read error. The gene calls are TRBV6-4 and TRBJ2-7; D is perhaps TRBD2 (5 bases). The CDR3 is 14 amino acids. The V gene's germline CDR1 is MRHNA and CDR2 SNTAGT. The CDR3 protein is CASSKRLSSYEQCF. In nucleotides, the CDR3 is TGTGCCAGCAGTAAGCGGTTAAGCTCCTACGAGCAGTGCTTC.

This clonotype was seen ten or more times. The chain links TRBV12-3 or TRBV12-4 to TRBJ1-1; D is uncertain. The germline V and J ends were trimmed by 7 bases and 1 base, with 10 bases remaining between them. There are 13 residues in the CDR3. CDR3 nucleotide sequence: TGTGCCAGCAATTACGAGGGGAACACTGAAGCTTTCTTT. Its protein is CASNYEGNTEAFF.

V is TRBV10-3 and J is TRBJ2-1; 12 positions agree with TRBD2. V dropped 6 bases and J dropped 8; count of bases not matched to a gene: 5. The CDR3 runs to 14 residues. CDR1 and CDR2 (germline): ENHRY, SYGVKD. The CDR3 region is CAIRASGGADEQFF. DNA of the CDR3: TGTGCCATCAGGGCTAGCGGGGGGGCAGATGAGCAGTTCTTC.

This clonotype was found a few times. The CDR3 here is CASSRHLNEQFF. The CDR3 region has the DNA TGTGCCAGCAGCCGCCACTTGAATGAGCAGTTCTTC. The chain carries TRBV6-2 or TRBV6-3 and TRBJ2-1; no clear D gene. Trimming removed 6 bases from V and 7 bases from J, with 10 bases in between. CDR1 is MNHEY and CDR2 is SVGEGT in the germline V gene. The CDR3 totals 12 residues.

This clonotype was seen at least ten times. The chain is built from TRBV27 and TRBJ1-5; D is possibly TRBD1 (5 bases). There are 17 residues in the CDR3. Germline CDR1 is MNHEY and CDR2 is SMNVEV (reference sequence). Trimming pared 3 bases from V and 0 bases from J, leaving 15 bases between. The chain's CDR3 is CASSFPGQAYSNQPQHF. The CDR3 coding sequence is TGTGCCAGCAGTTTCCCCGGACAAGCGTATAGCAATCAGCCCCAGCATTTT.

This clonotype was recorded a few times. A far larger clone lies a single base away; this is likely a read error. CDR3 region: CASSLGIGSSYNEQFF. DNA for the CDR3: TGTGCCAGCAGCTTAGGGATTGGGAGCTCCTACAATGAGCAGTTCTTC. The chain joins TRBV11-2 to TRBJ2-1; perhaps TRBD2 as D (5 bases). Trimming cost V 1 base and J 0 bases, with 10 bases left between them. From germline, CDR1 is SGHAT and CDR2 FQNNGV. This CDR3 has 16 amino acids.

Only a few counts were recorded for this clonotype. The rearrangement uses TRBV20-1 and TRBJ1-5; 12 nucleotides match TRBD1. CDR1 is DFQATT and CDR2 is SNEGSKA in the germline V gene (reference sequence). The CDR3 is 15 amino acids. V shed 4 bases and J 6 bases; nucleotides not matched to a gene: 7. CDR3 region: CSAISGTGGFQPQHF. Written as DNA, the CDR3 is TGCAGTGCTATATCCGGGACAGGGGGCTTTCAGCCCCAGCATTTT.

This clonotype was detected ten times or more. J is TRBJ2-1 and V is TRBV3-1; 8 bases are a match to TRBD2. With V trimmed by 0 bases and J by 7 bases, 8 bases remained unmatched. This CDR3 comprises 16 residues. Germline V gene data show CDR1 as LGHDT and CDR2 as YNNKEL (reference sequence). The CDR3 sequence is CASSQDYGGAGNEQFF. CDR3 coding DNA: TGTGCCAGCAGCCAAGATTACGGGGGGGCCGGAAATGAGCAGTTCTTC.

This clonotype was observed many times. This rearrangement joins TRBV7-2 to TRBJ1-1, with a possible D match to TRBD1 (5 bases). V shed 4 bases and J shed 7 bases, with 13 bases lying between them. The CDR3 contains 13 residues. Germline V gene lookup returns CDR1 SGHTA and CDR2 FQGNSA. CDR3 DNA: TGTGCCAGCAGCTACGGGGGGTCCAGTGAAGCTTTCTTT. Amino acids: CASSYGGSSEAFF.

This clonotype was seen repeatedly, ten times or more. CDR3 loop: CASSPVLDPYEQYF. The CDR3 region has the DNA TGCGCCAGCAGCCCGGTTCTCGACCCCTACGAGCAGTACTTC. The V and J genes are TRBV5-1 and TRBJ2-7, with D unclear. The V gene lost 4 bases and the J gene lost 2 bases, with 13 bases spanning the gap. The length of the CDR3 is 14 residues. Germline V gene lookup returns CDR1 SGHRS and CDR2 YFSETQ.

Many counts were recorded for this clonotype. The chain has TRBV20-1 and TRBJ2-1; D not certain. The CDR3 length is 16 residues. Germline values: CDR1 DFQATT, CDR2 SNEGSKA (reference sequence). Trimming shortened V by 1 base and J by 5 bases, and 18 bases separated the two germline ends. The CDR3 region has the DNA TGCAGTGCTAGAGGAGGACCGGCAAAGGGCCACAATGAGCAGTTCTTC. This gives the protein CSARGGPAKGHNEQFF.

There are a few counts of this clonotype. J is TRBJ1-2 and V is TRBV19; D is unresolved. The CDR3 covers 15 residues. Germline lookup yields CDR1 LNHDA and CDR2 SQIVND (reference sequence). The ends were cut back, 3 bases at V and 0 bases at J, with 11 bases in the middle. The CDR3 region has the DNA TGTGCCAGTAGTATCTTCGGGTTTCCTAACTATGGCTACACCTTC. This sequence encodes CASSIFGFPNYGYTF.

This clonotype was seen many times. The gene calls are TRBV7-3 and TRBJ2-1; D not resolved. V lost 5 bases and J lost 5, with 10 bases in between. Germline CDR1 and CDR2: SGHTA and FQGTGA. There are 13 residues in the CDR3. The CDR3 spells CASSPSANNEQFF. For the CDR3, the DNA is TGTGCCAGCAGCCCGTCAGCCAACAATGAGCAGTTCTTC.

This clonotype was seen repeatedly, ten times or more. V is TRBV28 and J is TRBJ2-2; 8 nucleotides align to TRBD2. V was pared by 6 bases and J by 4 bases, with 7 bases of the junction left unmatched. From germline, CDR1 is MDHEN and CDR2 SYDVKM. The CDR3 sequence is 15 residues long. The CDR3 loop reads CASSSSGWSTGELFF. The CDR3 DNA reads TGTGCCAGCAGCTCTAGCGGGTGGAGCACCGGGGAGCTGTTTTTT.